This is a list of T cell receptor beta chains from one sample in a study of control samples from healthy donors and cancer patients. Sequenced by immunoSEQ multiplex PCR; TCRdb stores in-frame clones only, minus some. This sample has under 300,000 clones, with over 75% found just once. The sequencing sample was made of PBMCs. The receptors originated from a woman aged 55-69 years with lung cancer. CDR3s include the opening cysteine and the closing phenylalanine or tryptophan.

J gene | V gene | CDR3 protein
TRBJ2-3 | TRBV5-6 | CASSPRVGDTQYF
TRBJ2-3 | TRBV9 | CASSVAPDRGTDTQYF
TRBJ1-1 | TRBV18 | CASSQSQGYDNEAFF
TRBJ1-2 | TRBV3-1/TRBV3-2 | CASSQQLNGYTF
TRBJ1-5 | TRBV21-1 | CASSKVRPSNQPQHF
TRBJ1-5 | TRBV5-6 | CASSVDRGYQPQHF
TRBJ2-3 | TRBV19 | CASSKGLAASRTQYF
TRBJ2-7 | TRBV18 | CASSPFDSYEQYF
TRBJ1-6 | TRBV7-2 | CASSLGQGRSPLHF
TRBJ2-2 | TRBV5-4 | CASSPTSGRGANTGELFF
TRBJ1-2 | TRBV6-2/TRBV6-3 | CASSSFEGEVTYRYTF
TRBJ2-1 | TRBV5-1 | CASSLTGTLNEQFF
TRBJ2-7 | TRBV18 | CASSSGTGDTRDEQYF
TRBJ2-1 | TRBV11-3 | CASSLESGQQFF
TRBJ2-1 | TRBV28 | CASSLLAGSGEQFF
TRBJ1-1 | TRBV7-9 | CASSDYGVVTEAFF
TRBJ1-4 | TRBV28 | CASVRSINEKLFF
TRBJ2-1 | TRBV7-3 | CASSLSPRLSRNEQFF
TRBJ2-5 | TRBV5-1 | CASSSGPRRETQYF
TRBJ2-1 | TRBV7-9 | CASSRSGFTNNEQFF
TRBJ1-5 | TRBV5-1 | CASSFTRDNQPQHF
TRBJ2-3 | TRBV28 | CASSWDRASTDTQYF
TRBJ1-2 | TRBV19 | CASSGTQGGNYGYTF
TRBJ2-1 | TRBV2 | CASSAMAGAHNEQFF
TRBJ2-3 | TRBV5-1 | CASSEGAWSTDTQYF
TRBJ2-3 | TRBV9 | CASSVVGGTDTQYF
TRBJ1-1 | TRBV10-2 | CASSESLGETEAFF
TRBJ2-3 | TRBV11-3 | CASSLEGDTQYF
TRBJ2-7 | TRBV12-3/TRBV12-4 | CASSLRSSYEQYF
TRBJ1-2 | TRBV28 | CASISTGYDYGYTF
TRBJ1-6 | TRBV18 | CASSRDRGDSPLHF
TRBJ2-1 | TRBV10-3 | CAIMGGSYNEQFF
TRBJ2-5 | TRBV6-5 | CASSFLAPRETQYF
TRBJ2-7 | TRBV3-1/TRBV3-2 | CASSQDPSGLAGGGSSYEQYF
TRBJ2-1 | TRBV5-4 | CASSLDASGSYNEQFF
TRBJ1-2 | TRBV9 | CASSPAGGGQRYGYTF
TRBJ2-3 | TRBV5-4 | CASLSGSGKDTQYF
TRBJ2-2 | TRBV19 | CASSITVGAGELFF
TRBJ2-3 | TRBV28 | CASSPPWDTQYF
TRBJ1-5 | TRBV6-5 | CASRAYSNQPQHF
TRBJ2-5 | TRBV19 | CASSAGQGGQETQYF
TRBJ1-3 | TRBV6-5 | CASSPSGLSGNTIYF
TRBJ2-3 | TRBV2 | CVSNRPGGLATQIRSFF
TRBJ2-7 | TRBV7-3 | CASSLTAASPHEQYF